What follows are 24 T cell receptor beta chains derived from one specimen sequenced in a study of regulatory T cells in long-lasting Graves disease. The time point denotes: newly diagnosed GD, antithyroid drugs for less than 3 months. Preparation of the TCR library used RNA extracted from PBMCs. Building of the TCR beta libraries involved iRepertoire HTBI primers and Arm-PCR of CDR3 regions. Each CDR3 protein gets one entry after TCRdb re-called the multiplex PCR reads with MiXCR. The table includes about 360,000 distinct CDR3 sequences, roughly 16% detected once. These data are also associated with another study on T cells in Graves' hyperthyroidism and ophthalmopathy.

The material sequenced was peripheral blood mononuclear cells (PBMCs), taken at new diagnosis, from a patient treated with antithyroid drugs. These receptor sequences come from a woman aged 18 to 35 with Graves disease.

Details on this clonotype: At one end, the junction sequence differs from germline, possibly due to a read error. Here the CDR3 reads CASSPGPGNNQPQHF. As DNA, the CDR3 is TGTGCCAGCAGTCCCGGACCCGGGAATAATCAGCCCCAGCATTTT. The rearrangement joins TRBV5-1 to TRBJ1-5; D remains unclear. The CDR3 totals 15 residues. CDR1 SGHRS and CDR2 YFSETQ come from the germline V gene.

This clonotype has more than one count but fewer than ten. This rearrangement joins TRBV13 to TRBJ1-4; D is ambiguous. Germline lookup yields CDR1 PRHDT and CDR2 FYEKMQ (reference sequence). The CDR3 has 14 amino acids. V was cut by 3 bases and J by 5 bases, with 10 bases left in between. The CDR3 DNA is TGTGCCAGCAGCTTCGGGATCCCCAATGAAAAACTGTTTTTT. This sequence encodes CASSFGIPNEKLFF. Filled out from reference TRBV13 and TRBJ1-4, the complete variable domain reads AAGVIQSPRHLIKEKRETATLKCYPIPRHDTVYWYQQGPGQDPQFLISFYEKMQSDKGSIPDRFSAQQFSDYHSELNMSSLELGDSALYFCASSFGIPNEKLFFGSGTQLSVL.

Ten or more counts support this clonotype. The CDR3 region is CASSLTWGGTGELFF. In DNA form, the CDR3 reads TGTGCCAGCAGCTTAACCTGGGGAGGCACCGGGGAGCTGTTTTTT. This chain connects TRBV11-1 to TRBJ2-2; the D gene is possibly TRBD2 (6 bases). This CDR3 has 15 residues. The germline V and J ends were trimmed by 2 bases and 4 bases, with 11 bases remaining between them. Germline V gives CDR1 SGHAT, CDR2 FQDESV (reference sequence).

The chain employs TRBV19 and TRBJ1-5; no firm D call. The CDR3 consists of 14 residues. The V end lost 3 bases, the J end lost 6 bases, and 12 bases lay between the germline ends. Germline V gives CDR1 LNHDA, CDR2 SQIVND (reference sequence). The CDR3 DNA reads as TGTGCCAGTAGTATTGGTAGGGAGAGTCAGCCCCAGCATTTT. Translating gives CASSIGRESQPQHF.

This clonotype was seen a handful of times. The genes are TRBV19 and TRBJ1-5; D is ambiguous. The CDR3 length is 16 residues. The V and J ends lost 7 bases and 0 bases respectively, with 16 bases between them. In germline, CDR1 is LNHDA, CDR2 SQIVND (reference sequence). The DNA for the CDR3 is TGTGCCAGTACCAGAGGGTCTATCTATAGCAATCAGCCCCAGCATTTT. Translating it yields CASTRGSIYSNQPQHF.

There are many counts of this clonotype. The J gene is TRBJ2-3, the V gene TRBV30, with 8 bases that match TRBD2. Unmatched junction bases numbered 8, after V lost 1 base and J lost 2 bases. CDR3 length: 16 amino acids. Germline V lookup: CDR1 GTSNPN, CDR2 SVGIG (reference sequence). CDR3 nucleotides: TGTGCCTGGAGTGGAGGGGTAGCGGGGTTCACAGATACGCAGTATTTT. Translated: CAWSGGVAGFTDTQYF.

On this clonotype itself: A single base separates this from a much larger clone, so it may be a read error. V gene TRBV5-1 combines with J gene TRBJ2-1; D is possibly TRBD1 or TRBD2 (6 bases each). Germline values: CDR1 SGHRS, CDR2 YFSETQ. This CDR3 has 13 amino acids. The DNA for the CDR3 is TGCGCCACTCAAGAACGGGGGCAAGAGACCCAGCACTTC. Its translation: CATQERGQETQHF.

On this clonotype: A far larger clone is one nucleotide away, so this likely arose from a read error. The rearrangement joins TRBV11-2 to TRBJ2-1; 7 nucleotides match TRBD1. With V trimmed by 4 bases and J by 2 bases, 2 bases remained unmatched. The CDR3 has 14 amino acids. CDR1 SGHAT and CDR2 FQNNGV come from the germline V gene. CDR3 bases: TGTGCCAGCAGCTCGGGACAGACCTACAATGAGCAGTTCTTC. Translating gives CASSSGQTYNEQFF.

This clonotype occurred many times. V gene TRBV6-1 combines with J gene TRBJ2-3; 9 bases agree with TRBD1. The CDR3 length is 14 residues. The germline CDR1 and CDR2 sequences are MNHNS and SASEGT. With V trimmed by 4 bases and J by 5 bases, 4 bases remained unmatched. The CDR3 here is CASSVGQGRDTQYF. DNA for the CDR3: TGTGCCAGCAGTGTGGGACAGGGCAGAGATACGCAGTATTTT.

The rearrangement links TRBV19 to TRBJ2-2, with D perhaps matching TRBD2 (5 bases). V was clipped by 4 bases and J by 0 bases, with 12 bases between them. CDR1 LNHDA and CDR2 SQIVND come from the germline V gene (reference sequence). The CDR3 length is 16 residues. The DNA for the CDR3 is TGTGCCAGTAGTAATGCCCAGCGGCCGAACACCGGGGAGCTGTTTTTT. Translated: CASSNAQRPNTGELFF.

This clonotype has at least ten counts. CDR3 DNA sequence: TGTGCCAGCAGTGATTATCATTACAATGAGCAGTTCTTC. Its protein is CASSDYHYNEQFF. The gene calls are TRBV2 and TRBJ2-1, with D hard to call. The CDR3 spans 13 residues. The germline V gene has CDR1 SNHLY and CDR2 FYNNEI. The V end lost 3 bases, the J end lost 4 bases, and 7 bases lay between the germline ends.

The sample holds many counts of this clonotype. Its ends do not fully match the called genes, so a read error is possible. The CDR3 is CASSRGGLNEQFF. The CDR3 nucleotides read TGTGCCAGCAGCCGAGGGGGGCTCAATGAGCAGTTCTTC. The chain carries TRBV5-1 and TRBJ2-1; D is possibly TRBD1 or TRBD2 (6 bases each). CDR3 size: 13 residues. Germline CDR1 reads SGHRS; CDR2 reads YFSETQ.

This clonotype has ten or more counts. V and J are TRBV30 and TRBJ1-5, with D perhaps TRBD1 (5 bases). Trimming took 4 bases from V and 6 from J, leaving 19 bases between them. Germline V gene lookup returns CDR1 GTSNPN and CDR2 SVGIG (reference sequence). The CDR3 runs 15 residues. The CDR3 loop is CAWTRGARAVQPQHF. CDR3 bases: TGTGCCTGGACTCGGGGCGCCAGGGCGGTTCAGCCCCAGCATTTT.

The sample holds many counts of this clonotype. One junction end disagrees with the germline gene, perhaps due to a read error. The chain is built from TRBV11-2 and TRBJ2-3, with TRBD2 matching over 8 bases. Germline V gene lookup returns CDR1 SGHAT and CDR2 FQNNGV. The CDR3 length is 15 residues. The CDR3 region has the DNA TGTGCCAGCAGCTGGGCCTCGGCTAGCGGGCAACTCCCCCATTTT. Residues: CASSWASASGQLPHF.

This clonotype was detected many times. The chain is built from TRBV11-2 and TRBJ2-1; 10 positions agree with TRBD2. This CDR3 has 18 amino acids. Looked up from germline, CDR1 is SGHAT and CDR2 is FQNNGV. J was trimmed by 7 bases and V by 0 bases; bases with no gene match: 12. CDR3 DNA sequence: TGTGCCAGCAGCTTAGACCGACGAAGCGGGGGGGTGAAAAATGAGCAGTTCTTC. Translated, it gives CASSLDRRSGGVKNEQFF. The full variable domain, with the rest looked up from reference TRBV11-2 and TRBJ2-1, is EAGVAQSPRYKIIEKRQSVAFWCNPISGHATLYWYQQILGQGPKLLIQFQNNGVVDDSQLPKDRFSAERLKGVDSTLKIQPAKLEDSAVYLCASSLDRRSGGVKNEQFFGPGTRLTVL.

The genes are TRBV20-1 and TRBJ1-5, with D maybe TRBD1 (5 bases). The CDR3 sequence is 14 residues long. Trimming left V 2 bases short and J 2 bases short, with 10 bases between. Germline V gene lookup returns CDR1 DFQATT and CDR2 SNEGSKA (reference sequence). CDR3 bases: TGCAGTGCTAGAACGCAGGGAGGCAATCAGCCCCAGCATTTT. This translates into CSARTQGGNQPQHF.

This clonotype has only a few counts. A much more abundant neighbour one base away suggests this may be a read error. The chain couples TRBV20-1 to TRBJ1-1; D not certain. Germline V gives CDR1 DFQATT, CDR2 SNEGSKA (reference sequence). This CDR3 spans 13 amino acids. With 7 bases removed from V and 0 bases from J, the gap between germline ends came to 12 bases. The CDR3 sequence is CSGKGQLNTEAFF. Here the CDR3 DNA reads TGCAGTGGGAAAGGGCAGCTGAACACTGAAGCTTTCTTT.

In this sample, this clonotype turned up a few times. V usage is TRBV6-2 or TRBV6-3 and J usage is TRBJ1-3, with TRBD1 as a possible D gene (6 bases). The CDR3 has 14 amino acids. V was pared by 2 bases and J by 4 bases, with 9 bases between. Germline V lookup: CDR1 MNHEY, CDR2 SVGEGT. The CDR3 here is CASSYTDRGNTIYF. The CDR3 DNA follows: TGTGCCAGCAGTTACACGGACAGAGGAAACACCATATATTTT.

This clonotype was found a few times. The CDR3 DNA follows: TGCAGCGCGCAAGGACAGGGGGCCGGGGGCTACACCTTC. Translation: CSAQGQGAGGYTF. The chain has TRBV29-1 and TRBJ1-2, with 11 bases aligning to TRBD1. With 7 bases clipped from V and 8 bases from J, the junction kept 9 bases outside the gene matches. From germline, CDR1 is SQVTM and CDR2 ANQGSEA. This CDR3 spans 13 amino acids.

This clonotype was found many times. The chain carries TRBV11-2 and TRBJ1-4; tentatively, D is TRBD1 (5 bases). V dropped 7 bases and J dropped 3 bases, with 12 bases sitting between them. The CDR3 is 14 residues long. Germline-derived CDR1 and CDR2 are SGHAT and FQNNGV. The CDR3 spells CASKRQGANEKLFF. Written as DNA, the CDR3 is TGTGCCAGCAAGCGGCAGGGTGCTAATGAAAAACTGTTTTTT.

This clonotype was seen only a few times. The chain links TRBV15 to TRBJ2-1; D gene unclear. The CDR3 runs to 14 residues. V shed 1 base and J shed 0 bases, with 4 bases lying between them. Germline V CDR1 and CDR2: LNHNV, YYDKDF (reference sequence). CDR3 DNA sequence: TGTGCCACCAGCAGAGTTGACTCCTACAATGAGCAGTTCTTC. Protein: CATSRVDSYNEQFF.

With regard to this clonotype: This could be a read error, since a much larger clone is one nucleotide away. The chain employs TRBV6-1 and TRBJ1-5; D gene unclear. Germline V lookup: CDR1 MNHNS, CDR2 SASEGT. There are 16 residues in the CDR3. V lost 6 bases, J lost 5 bases, and 20 bases lay in between. CDR3 sequence: CASRPEQRFMDQPQHF. CDR3 in DNA: TGTGCCAGCAGGCCGGAACAGCGGTTCATGGATCAGCCCCAGCATTTT.

This clonotype was detected only a few times. V is TRBV18 and J is TRBJ2-1, with D perhaps TRBD1 or TRBD2 (5 bases each). The germline V and J ends were trimmed by 5 bases and 3 bases, with 17 bases remaining between them. Germline assignment: CDR1 KGHSH and CDR2 LQKENI. This CDR3 is 16 amino acids long. The CDR3 DNA is TGTGCCAGCTCAAAAGAAACGGGACCGCTCTACAATGAGCAGTTCTTC. Translated, it gives CASSKETGPLYNEQFF.

This clonotype has a handful of counts. The chain uses TRBV19 and TRBJ2-2, with no clear D. Trimming shortened V by 1 base and J by 5 bases, and 5 bases separated the two germline ends. The germline CDR1 and CDR2 sequences are LNHDA and SQIVND (reference sequence). This CDR3 region has 13 residues. The CDR3 protein is CASSIGWTGELFF. CDR3 bases: TGTGCCAGTAGTATAGGGTGGACCGGGGAGCTGTTTTTT.